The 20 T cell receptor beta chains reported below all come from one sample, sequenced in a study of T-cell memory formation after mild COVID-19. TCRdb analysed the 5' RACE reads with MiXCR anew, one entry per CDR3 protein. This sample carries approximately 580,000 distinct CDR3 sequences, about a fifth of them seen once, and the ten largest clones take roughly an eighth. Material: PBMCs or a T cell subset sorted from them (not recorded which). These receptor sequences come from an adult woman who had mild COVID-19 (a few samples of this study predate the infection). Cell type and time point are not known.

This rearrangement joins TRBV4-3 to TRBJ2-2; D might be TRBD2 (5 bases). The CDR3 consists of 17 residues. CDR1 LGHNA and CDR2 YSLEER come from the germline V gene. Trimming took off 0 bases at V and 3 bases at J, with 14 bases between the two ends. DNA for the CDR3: TGCGCCAGCAGCCAAGATACCCTAGCTCGGGACACCGGGGAGCTGTTTTTT. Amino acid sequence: CASSQDTLARDTGELFF.

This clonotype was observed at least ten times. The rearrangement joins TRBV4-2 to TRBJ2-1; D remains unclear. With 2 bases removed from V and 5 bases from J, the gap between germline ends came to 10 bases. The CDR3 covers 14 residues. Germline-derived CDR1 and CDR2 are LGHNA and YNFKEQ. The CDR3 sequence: CASSQRAEDNEQFF. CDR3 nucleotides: TGTGCCAGCAGCCAAAGGGCAGAGGACAATGAGCAGTTCTTC.

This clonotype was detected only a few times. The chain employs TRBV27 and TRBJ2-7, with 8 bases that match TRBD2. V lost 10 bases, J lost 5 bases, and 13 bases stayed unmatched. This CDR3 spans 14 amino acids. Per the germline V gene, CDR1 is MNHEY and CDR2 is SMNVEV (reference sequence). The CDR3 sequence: CATRGAGVVHEQYF. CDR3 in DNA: TGTGCCACCCGGGGAGCGGGAGTCGTCCACGAGCAGTACTTC.

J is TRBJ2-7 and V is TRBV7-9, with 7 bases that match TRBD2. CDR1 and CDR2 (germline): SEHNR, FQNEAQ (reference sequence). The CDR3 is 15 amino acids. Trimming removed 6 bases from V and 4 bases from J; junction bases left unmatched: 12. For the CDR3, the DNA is TGTGCCAGCAGAGCGCCAGGTCTAGCGGAATACGAGCAGTACTTC. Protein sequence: CASRAPGLAEYEQYF.

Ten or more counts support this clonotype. The CDR3 loop is CASSQDRTGGASGANVLTF. The CDR3 DNA is TGCGCCAGCAGCCAAGATCGGACAGGGGGTGCCTCTGGGGCCAACGTCCTGACTTTC. The chain combines TRBV4-1 with TRBJ2-6, with TRBD1 identical over 10 bases. Germline CDR1 is MGHRA and CDR2 is YSYEKL. The V gene end was trimmed by 0 bases and the J gene end by 0 bases; junction bases not matched to a gene: 5. CDR3 length: 19 residues.

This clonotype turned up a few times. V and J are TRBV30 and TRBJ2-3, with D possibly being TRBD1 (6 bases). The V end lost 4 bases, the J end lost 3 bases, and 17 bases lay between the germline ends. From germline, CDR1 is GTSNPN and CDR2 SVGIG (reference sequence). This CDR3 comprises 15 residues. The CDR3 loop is CAWTPVQGRTDTQYF. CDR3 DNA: TGTGCCTGGACACCGGTCCAGGGGCGTACAGATACGCAGTATTTT.

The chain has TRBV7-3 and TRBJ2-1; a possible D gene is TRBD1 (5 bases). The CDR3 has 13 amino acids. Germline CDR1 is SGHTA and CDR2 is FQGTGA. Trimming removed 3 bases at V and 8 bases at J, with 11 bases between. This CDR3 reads CASSLERGDEQFF. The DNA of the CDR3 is TGTGCCAGCAGCTTGGAAAGGGGTGATGAGCAGTTCTTC.

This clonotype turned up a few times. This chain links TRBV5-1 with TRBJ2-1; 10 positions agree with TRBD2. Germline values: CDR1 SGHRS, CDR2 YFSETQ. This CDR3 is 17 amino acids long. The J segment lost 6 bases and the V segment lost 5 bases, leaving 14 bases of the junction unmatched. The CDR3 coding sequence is TGCGCCAGCAGAGGGCTAGCGGGAGATGGGGCCCGCAATGAGCAGTTCTTC. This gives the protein CASRGLAGDGARNEQFF.

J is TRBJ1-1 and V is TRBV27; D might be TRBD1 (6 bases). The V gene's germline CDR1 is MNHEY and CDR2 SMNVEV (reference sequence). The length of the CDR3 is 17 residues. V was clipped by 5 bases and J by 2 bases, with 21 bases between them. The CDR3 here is CASSPNKGGVGNTEAFF. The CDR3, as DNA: TGTGCCAGCAGTCCCAATAAGGGGGGCGTAGGTAACACTGAAGCTTTCTTT.

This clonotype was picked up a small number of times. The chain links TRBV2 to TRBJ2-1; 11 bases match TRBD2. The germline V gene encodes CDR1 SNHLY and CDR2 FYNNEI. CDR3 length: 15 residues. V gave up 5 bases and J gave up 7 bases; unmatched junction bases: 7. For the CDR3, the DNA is TGTGCCAGCAGTATACTAGCGGGGGTAGGGAATGAGCAGTTCTTC. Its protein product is CASSILAGVGNEQFF.

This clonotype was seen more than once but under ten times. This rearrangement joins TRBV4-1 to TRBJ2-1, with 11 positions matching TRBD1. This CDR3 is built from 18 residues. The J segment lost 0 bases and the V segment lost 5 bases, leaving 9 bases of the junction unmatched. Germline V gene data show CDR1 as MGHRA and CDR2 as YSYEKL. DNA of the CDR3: TGCGCCAGCAGCACCCGGACAGGGGGCTTAATCTCCTACAATGAGCAGTTCTTC. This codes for CASSTRTGGLISYNEQFF.

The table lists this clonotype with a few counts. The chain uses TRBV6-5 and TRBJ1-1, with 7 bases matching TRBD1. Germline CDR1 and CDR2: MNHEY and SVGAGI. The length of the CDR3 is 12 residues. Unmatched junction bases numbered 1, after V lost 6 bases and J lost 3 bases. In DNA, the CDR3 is TGTGCCAGCAGGGACAGGCACACTGAAGCTTTCTTT. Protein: CASRDRHTEAFF.

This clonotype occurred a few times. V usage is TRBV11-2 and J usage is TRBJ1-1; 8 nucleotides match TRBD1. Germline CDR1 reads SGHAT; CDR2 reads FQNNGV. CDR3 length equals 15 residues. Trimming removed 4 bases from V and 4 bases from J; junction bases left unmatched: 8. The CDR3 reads CASSYRTGWITEAFF. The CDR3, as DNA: TGTGCCAGCAGCTACCGGACAGGGTGGATCACTGAAGCTTTCTTT.

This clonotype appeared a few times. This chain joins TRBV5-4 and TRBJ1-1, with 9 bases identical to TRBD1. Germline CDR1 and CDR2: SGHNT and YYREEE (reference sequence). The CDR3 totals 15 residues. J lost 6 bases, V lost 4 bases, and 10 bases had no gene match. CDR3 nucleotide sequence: TGTGCCAGCAGCCATACGGACAGGGGCAAGGCTGAAGCTTTCTTT. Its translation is CASSHTDRGKAEAFF.

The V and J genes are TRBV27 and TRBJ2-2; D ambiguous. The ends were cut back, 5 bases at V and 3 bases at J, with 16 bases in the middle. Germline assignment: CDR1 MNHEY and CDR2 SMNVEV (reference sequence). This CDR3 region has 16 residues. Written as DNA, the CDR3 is TGTGCCAGCAGTCCCATACCCACCACTCACACCGGGGAGCTGTTTTTT. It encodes CASSPIPTTHTGELFF.

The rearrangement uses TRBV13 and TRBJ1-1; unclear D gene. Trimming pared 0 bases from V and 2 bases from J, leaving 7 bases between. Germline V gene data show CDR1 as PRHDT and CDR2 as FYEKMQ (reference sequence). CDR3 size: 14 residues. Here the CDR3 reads CASSLGHPNTEAFF. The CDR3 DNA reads TGTGCCAGCAGCTTAGGGCACCCAAACACTGAAGCTTTCTTT.

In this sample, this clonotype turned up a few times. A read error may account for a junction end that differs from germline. The CDR3 here is CASSDSSKARSNF. The DNA of the CDR3 is TGTGCCAGCAGCGATAGCAGCAAGGCCCGAAGCAACTTC. The chain carries TRBV12-3 or TRBV12-4 and TRBJ2-1; D is unresolved. This CDR3 has 13 amino acids.

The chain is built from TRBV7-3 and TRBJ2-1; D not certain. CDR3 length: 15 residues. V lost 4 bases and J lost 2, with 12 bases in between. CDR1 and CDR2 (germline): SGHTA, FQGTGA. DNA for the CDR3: TGTGCCAGCAGCTCCGTCTCCGGCCCCTACAATGAGCAGTTCTTC. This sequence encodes CASSSVSGPYNEQFF.

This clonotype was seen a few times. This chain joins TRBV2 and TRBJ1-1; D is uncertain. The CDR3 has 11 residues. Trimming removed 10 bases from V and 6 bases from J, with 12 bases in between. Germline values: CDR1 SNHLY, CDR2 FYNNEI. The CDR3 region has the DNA TGTGCCAACACCGTAATTCCTGAAGCTTTCTTT. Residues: CANTVIPEAFF.

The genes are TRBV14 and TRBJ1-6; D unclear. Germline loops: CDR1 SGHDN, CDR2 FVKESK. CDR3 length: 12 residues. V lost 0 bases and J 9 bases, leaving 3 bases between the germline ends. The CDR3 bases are TGTGCCAGCAGCCAAGAAACTTCACCCCTCCACTTT. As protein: CASSQETSPLHF.